This is a list of T cell receptor beta chains from one sample in a study of cytomegalovirus exposure and HLA in healthy donors. The protocol was immunoSEQ multiplex PCR, while the TCRdb copy is restricted to in-frame clones and leaves out a portion. Across some 80,000 clones, the top ten clones capture roughly 15% of the sample. The sample taken for sequencing was PBMCs. The source of these receptors is a man over 45 in good health and CMV-seropositive. Each CDR3 is given with its conserved first and last residue. D genes are given only for firm matches. Some rows have no size entry. The others give once, few or many, or a class for an expanded clone.

>TRBV7-9|-|11|TRBJ2-7|-
CASSTDKLQYF
TGTGCCAGCAGCACCGACAAGTTGCAGTACTTC
>TRBV5-1|-|17|TRBJ2-1|TRBD1
CASSLLSGTGDEDEQFF
TGCGCCAGCAGCCTGCTATCCGGGACAGGGGATGAGGATGAGCAGTTCTTC
>TRBV28|-|13|TRBJ2-7|-
CASSWALFYEQYF
TGTGCCAGCAGTTGGGCCCTTTTCTACGAGCAGTACTTC
>TRBV5-1|-|14|TRBJ1-1|-
CASSYGRWGTEAFF
TGCGCCAGCAGCTACGGGAGATGGGGCACTGAAGCTTTCTTT
>TRBV2|-|13|TRBJ1-2|-
CASSPRRTYGYTF
TGTGCCAGCAGTCCCAGGAGGACCTATGGCTACACCTTC
>TRBV5-1|-|13|TRBJ2-2|TRBD1
CAGRTGEAGELFF
TGCGCCGGCCGGACAGGGGAGGCCGGGGAGCTGTTTTTT
>TRBV14|-|12|TRBJ2-3|-
CARWSGPDTQYF
TGTGCCAGATGGTCAGGGCCAGATACGCAGTATTTT
>TRBV6-1|-|14|TRBJ1-6|-
CASSLDSGNSPLHF
TGTGCCAGCAGTCTAGACAGTGGGAATTCACCCCTCCACTTT
>TRBV15|-|18|TRBJ2-6|-
CATSRDIPKREGANVLTF
TGTGCCACCAGCAGAGATATCCCCAAGCGAGAAGGGGCCAACGTCCTGACTTTC
>TRBV6-6|-|13|TRBJ2-3|TRBD2
CASGPTSRDTQYF
TGTGCCAGCGGCCCGACTAGCCGAGATACGCAGTATTTT
>TRBV27|-|15|TRBJ2-3|TRBD1
CASSSIQGNTDTQYF
TGTGCCAGCAGTTCGATACAGGGGAACACAGATACGCAGTATTTT
>TRBV28|-|14|TRBJ2-7|TRBD2
CATRGTSGTYEQYF
TGTGCCACCCGGGGGACTAGCGGAACCTACGAGCAGTACTTC
>TRBV9|-|16|TRBJ2-1|-
CASSVGLPSSYNEQFF
TGTGCCAGCAGCGTAGGGCTGCCCAGCTCCTACAATGAGCAGTTCTTC
>TRBV7-6|-|15|TRBJ2-1|-
CASSLGGGEYNEQFF
TGTGCCAGCAGCTTAGGAGGAGGGGAGTACAATGAGCAGTTCTTC
>TRBV15|-|15|TRBJ1-2|TRBD1
CATSLLTWTGDGYTF
TGTGCCACCAGCCTACTAACTTGGACAGGGGATGGCTACACCTTC
>TRBV5-5|-|14|TRBJ1-3|-
CASSLGTDGNTIYF
TGTGCCAGCAGCTTGGGGACAGATGGAAACACCATATATTTT
>TRBV7-9|-|14|TRBJ2-5|TRBD1
CASSITGGEETQYF
TGTGCCAGCAGTATTACAGGGGGCGAGGAGACCCAGTACTTC
>TRBV27|-|14|TRBJ1-4|-
CASSLSQGNEKLFF
TGTGCCAGCAGTTTAAGTCAGGGGAATGAAAAACTGTTTTTT
>TRBV6-5|medium-sized|14|TRBJ1-2|-
CAIAQGRGVDGYTF
TGTGCCATAGCCCAGGGGAGAGGAGTGGATGGCTACACCTTC
>TRBV6-4|-|14|TRBJ2-2|-
CASSLSPGTGELFF
TGTGCCAGCAGTCTAAGCCCAGGGACCGGGGAGCTGTTTTTT
>TRBV6-5|-|15|TRBJ2-3|-
CASSYSEGRADTQYF
TGTGCCAGCAGTTACTCGGAGGGTCGCGCAGATACGCAGTATTTT
>TRBV4-1|-|13|TRBJ1-3|-
CASSSSSGNTIYF
TGCGCCAGCAGCTCGAGCTCTGGAAACACCATATATTTT
>TRBV25-1|-|15|TRBJ1-2|-
CASTGGGIGSYGYTF
TGTGCCAGCACTGGTGGGGGGATTGGTAGCTATGGCTACACCTTC
>TRBV6-1|-|12|TRBJ1-2|-
CASQGGGGRYTF
TGTGCCTCACAGGGTGGGGGCGGTCGCTACACCTTC
>TRBV7-9|-|17|TRBJ1-5|-
CASSLGVYRAEDQPQHF
TGTGCCAGCAGCTTAGGGGTATACAGGGCTGAGGATCAGCCCCAGCATTTT